One and the same sample provided the 2 T cell receptor beta chains below, sequenced in a study of control samples from healthy donors and cancer patients. Assay used: immunoSEQ multiplex PCR; TCRdb lists only in-frame clones, some missing. Of around 110,000 clones listed, 80% to 90% are singletons. Source material: PBMCs. These receptors all stem from a woman between 45 and 60 years old with colorectal cancer.

The chain employs TRBV6-4 and TRBJ2-3, with 9 bases aligning to TRBD1. CDR1 is MRHNA, CDR2 SNTAGT, per germline. The CDR3 contains 17 residues. The V and J ends lost 0 bases and 2 bases, in that order; junction bases with no gene match: 6. The CDR3 sequence is CASSDSATGGDTDTQYF. CDR3 coding DNA: TGTGCCAGCAGTGACTCGGCGACAGGGGGGGACACAGATACGCAGTATTTT.

This clone has just one count. The CDR3, as DNA: TGTGCCAGCAGTTACTCGGAGGACGGAGGGAACGAGCAGTACTTC. Protein product: CASSYSEDGGNEQYF. The J gene is TRBJ2-7, the V gene TRBV6-5, with a tentative D call TRBD2 (6 bases). Germline V gene data show CDR1 as MNHEY and CDR2 as SVGAGI. Trimming left V 0 bases short and J 5 bases short, with 14 bases between. The CDR3 consists of 15 residues.